This entry lists 14 T cell receptor beta chains sequenced from one sample in a study of blood T cell repertoires in COVID-19. Assay: immunoSEQ multiplex PCR; the TCRdb copy retains only in-frame clones and omits some. The data show about 230,000 clones, with 81% seen just once and about 8% held by the top ten. Input material: peripheral blood. Source of these receptors: a woman older than 75 with acute or convalescent COVID-19.

The V call is TRBV29-1, the J call TRBJ2-7, with D perhaps matching TRBD1 (6 bases). The germline V and J ends were trimmed by 5 bases and 2 bases, with 10 bases remaining between them. Germline V gives CDR1 SQVTM, CDR2 ANQGSEA. The CDR3 has 12 residues. CDR3: CSVRRGTYEQYF. The CDR3 DNA sequence: TGCAGCGTTCGCAGGGGAACCTACGAGCAGTACTTC.

The chain combines TRBV11-2 with TRBJ2-1; TRBD2 matches at 9 bases. The trim removed 3 bases at V and 9 bases at J, leaving 6 bases unmatched. The CDR3 has 14 residues. The germline gives CDR1 SGHAT, CDR2 FQNNGV. This chain's CDR3 is CASSFWRGGSEQFF. CDR3 DNA sequence: TGTGCCAGCAGCTTCTGGCGGGGGGGCAGTGAGCAGTTCTTC. Drawing the rest from reference TRBV11-2 and TRBJ2-1, the complete variable domain is EAGVAQSPRYKIIEKRQSVAFWCNPISGHATLYWYQQILGQGPKLLIQFQNNGVVDDSQLPKDRFSAERLKGVDSTLKIQPAKLEDSAVYLCASSFWRGGSEQFFGPGTRLTVL.

The chain joins TRBV30 to TRBJ2-3; a weak D match, TRBD2 (5 bases). CDR1 GTSNPN and CDR2 SVGIG come from the germline V gene (reference sequence). The CDR3 length is 14 residues. Trimming cost V 0 bases and J 4 bases, with 11 bases left between them. CDR3 sequence: CAWSVTGVADTQYF. CDR3 in DNA: TGTGCCTGGAGTGTAACCGGGGTCGCAGATACGCAGTATTTT.

The chain links TRBV5-1 to TRBJ1-1; tentative D call: TRBD1 (5 bases). Germline V CDR1 and CDR2: SGHRS, YFSETQ. This CDR3 region has 15 residues. V was pared by 4 bases and J by 1 base, with 14 bases between. In nucleotides, the CDR3 is TGCGCCAGCAGCGAGGGCCAGGGAGGGAACACTGAAGCTTTCTTT. Its translation is CASSEGQGGNTEAFF.

This clone was found once. This chain uses TRBV27 with TRBJ1-4, with 7 bases that match TRBD1. The germline gives CDR1 MNHEY, CDR2 SMNVEV (reference sequence). There are 16 residues in the CDR3. V trimming: 3 bases; J trimming: 3 bases; junction bases outside the gene matches: 7. Here the CDR3 reads CASSFTQTGPNEKLFF. CDR3 DNA sequence: TGTGCCAGCAGTTTTACGCAGACAGGGCCTAATGAAAAACTGTTTTTT.

This clone appeared a few times. The rearrangement links TRBV5-6 to TRBJ1-5; the D gene is possibly TRBD1 (6 bases). Germline V lookup: CDR1 SGHDT, CDR2 YYEEEE. The CDR3 is 17 residues long. Trimming took off 4 bases at V and 4 bases at J, with 21 bases between the two ends. The chain's CDR3 is CASSLDRTGRVNQPQHF. The CDR3 coding sequence is TGTGCCAGCAGCCTAGACAGAACAGGGAGGGTTAATCAGCCCCAGCATTTT.

V usage is TRBV6-5 and J usage is TRBJ2-5; D might be TRBD2 (5 bases). The CDR3 covers 14 residues. Germline assignment: CDR1 MNHEY and CDR2 SVGAGI. V lost 4 bases to trimming and J lost 5 bases, with 14 bases between them. The CDR3 nucleotides read TGTGCCAGCAGTTCGGGCCGGGGTCAGGAGACCCAGTACTTC. Translation gives CASSSGRGQETQYF.

This rearrangement joins TRBV7-9 to TRBJ1-6; no firm D call. Germline V lookup: CDR1 SEHNR, CDR2 FQNEAQ (reference sequence). The V and J ends lost 5 bases and 3 bases respectively, with 11 bases between them. The CDR3 is made up of 15 amino acids. As DNA, the CDR3 is TGTGCCAGCAGCCCCGACGGGAACTATAATTCACCCCTCCACTTT. Its translation: CASSPDGNYNSPLHF.

V gene TRBV6-4 combines with J gene TRBJ1-5; tentatively, D is TRBD1 (6 bases). The V end lost 6 bases, the J end lost 4 bases, and 13 bases lay between the germline ends. The CDR3 length is 14 residues. Germline CDR1 MRHNA, CDR2 SNTAGT. DNA for the CDR3: TGTGCCAGCAGCTCACAGGGAGGGAATCAGCCCCAGCATTTT. Translating it yields CASSSQGGNQPQHF.

This clone occurred once. The CDR3 coding sequence is TGTGCCAGCAGCGTAGGCGACAGGGCAGTCGAATACACCATATATTTT. This sequence encodes CASSVGDRAVEYTIYF. The chain joins TRBV9 to TRBJ1-3, with 7 bases that match TRBD1. The junction had 11 bases not matched to a gene; V was cut back by 0 bases and J by 8 bases. The CDR3 loop spans 16 amino acids. The germline V gene encodes CDR1 SGDLS and CDR2 YYNGEE.

Concerning this clone itself: Other DNA sequences from this sample encode an identical CDR3 as well. V is TRBV5-1 and J is TRBJ1-1; 7 nucleotides align to TRBD1. The CDR3 has 14 residues. Germline loops: CDR1 SGHRS, CDR2 YFSETQ. The V and J ends lost 4 bases and 1 base, in that order; junction bases with no gene match: 4. The CDR3 sequence is CASSLQGGNTEAFF. DNA of the CDR3: TGCGCCAGCAGCCTTCAGGGGGGGAACACTGAAGCTTTCTTT.

J is TRBJ2-3 and V is TRBV7-3, with a tentative D call TRBD2 (5 bases). Germline CDR1 and CDR2: SGHTA and FQGTGA. The CDR3 consists of 12 residues. V lost 3 bases, J lost 4 bases, and 5 bases lay in between. CDR3 DNA sequence: TGTGCCAGCAGCTTCGGGGCAGATACGCAGTATTTT. Translating it yields CASSFGADTQYF.

This chain uses TRBV18 with TRBJ2-1; D perhaps matches TRBD1 (5 bases). This CDR3 comprises 13 residues. Germline CDR1 is KGHSH and CDR2 is LQKENI. V lost 6 bases and J 5 bases, leaving 11 bases between the germline ends. The CDR3 sequence is CASSYRQNNEQFF. CDR3 coding DNA: TGTGCCAGCTCTTACCGACAGAACAATGAGCAGTTCTTC.

This clone was recorded only once. The chain is built from TRBV6-5 and TRBJ2-2; TRBD2 matches at 8 bases. J gave up 5 bases and V 7 bases, and 9 bases lay outside the gene matches. From germline, CDR1 is MNHEY and CDR2 SVGAGI. This CDR3 spans 15 amino acids. The CDR3 coding sequence is TGTGCCAGCACCCCCGGCGGGGGGCGGACCGGGGAGCTGTTTTTT. Amino acid sequence: CASTPGGGRTGELFF.